What follows are 17 T cell receptor beta chains derived from one specimen sequenced in a study of T cells in Graves' hyperthyroidism and ophthalmopathy. RNA transcripts served as the template for amplifying TCR beta CDR3 regions. The HTBI set primed first-round TCR CDR3 RT-PCR. A single record per CDR3 protein comes from TCRdb applying MiXCR to the multiplex PCR reads. The sample contains 400,000 to 550,000 distinct CDR3 sequences, approximately 25% of which appear only once. The sequenced sample consisted of blood. All receptors derive from a woman aged 25-40 years with Graves' ophthalmopathy.

This clonotype was counted at least ten times. The rearrangement joins TRBV12-3 or TRBV12-4 to TRBJ1-1, with D possibly TRBD1 on 5 matching bases. The CDR3 length is 15 residues. The germline V and J ends were trimmed by 6 bases and 0 bases, with 14 bases remaining between them. CDR3 in amino acids: CASRDDSNMNTEAFF. The CDR3 coding sequence is TGTGCCAGCAGAGACGACAGTAACATGAACACTGAAGCTTTCTTT.

This clonotype was counted once. The V call is TRBV5-1, the J call TRBJ1-2; D is possibly TRBD1 (6 bases). The germline gives CDR1 SGHRS, CDR2 YFSETQ. The germline V and J ends were trimmed by 0 bases and 6 bases, with 12 bases remaining between them. CDR3 length: 14 residues. CDR3 loop: CASSLGTGADGYTF. In DNA, the CDR3 is TGCGCCAGCAGCTTGGGGACGGGGGCGGATGGCTACACCTTC.

Worth noting for this clonotype: A much larger clone sits a single nucleotide away, making a read error possible. This chain links TRBV4-3 with TRBJ2-2; 8 nucleotides agree with TRBD2. This CDR3 region has 17 residues. CDR1 and CDR2 from the germline V gene are LGHNA and YSLEER. CDR3 in amino acids: CASSPSAWGLEAGELLF. The CDR3, as DNA: TGCGCCAGCAGCCCTAGCGCATGGGGACTAGAAGCCGGGGAGCTGCTTTTT.

The table lists this clonotype with many counts. V usage is TRBV6-5 and J usage is TRBJ1-5, with D perhaps matching TRBD1 (6 bases). Germline CDR1 is MNHEY and CDR2 is SVGAGI. The V end lost 2 bases, the J end lost 7 bases, and 9 bases lay between the germline ends. This CDR3 is 13 amino acids long. DNA of the CDR3: TGTGCCAGCAGTTACGAGGGGGGACAGCCCCAGCATTTT. Translated: CASSYEGGQPQHF.

This clonotype was counted ten times or more. The chain carries TRBV30 and TRBJ1-1, with D uncertain. Germline CDR1 is GTSNPN and CDR2 is SVGIG (reference sequence). The CDR3 has 12 amino acids. V lost 0 bases, J lost 12 bases, and 14 bases lay in between. The CDR3 bases are TGTGCCTGGAGTGTCCACGCAACGGTCCCTTTCTTT. Its translation is CAWSVHATVPFF.

This clonotype has a handful of counts. The chain couples TRBV2 to TRBJ1-2, with D unclear. CDR3 size: 15 residues. From germline, CDR1 is SNHLY and CDR2 FYNNEI. The V gene lost 0 bases and the J gene lost 5 bases, with 13 bases spanning the gap. In nucleotides, the CDR3 is TGTGCCAGCAGTGAAGCAAGTAGGGCCCGGTATGGCTACACCTTC. Protein sequence: CASSEASRARYGYTF.

CDR3 in DNA: TGCAGCGTTGGGCAGGTTTACACTGAAGCTTTCTTT. Translated: CSVGQVYTEAFF. The genes are TRBV29-1 and TRBJ1-1, with no clear D. The CDR3 spans 12 residues. Germline V gene data show CDR1 as SQVTM and CDR2 as ANQGSEA. The germline V and J ends were trimmed by 4 bases and 3 bases, with 9 bases remaining between them.

The J gene is TRBJ2-7, the V gene TRBV20-1; 7 positions match TRBD1. Trimming removed 6 bases from V and 3 bases from J; junction bases left unmatched: 8. Germline values: CDR1 DFQATT, CDR2 SNEGSKA (reference sequence). CDR3 length: 13 residues. The CDR3 region is CSAKDRDFYEQYF. The CDR3 nucleotides are TGCAGTGCCAAAGACAGGGATTTCTACGAGCAGTACTTC.

Many counts were recorded for this clonotype. The rearrangement uses TRBV12-5 and TRBJ2-2, with D hard to call. The CDR3 totals 17 residues. V was shortened by 3 bases and J by 2 bases, with 16 bases between the two germline ends. Germline CDR1 is LGHNT and CDR2 is FRNRAP. The CDR3 spells CASGFWLRQDNTGELFF. The CDR3 nucleotides are TGTGCTAGTGGTTTTTGGCTGAGGCAGGATAACACCGGGGAGCTGTTTTTT.

V usage is TRBV18 and J usage is TRBJ2-7, with 8 bases identical to TRBD1. In germline, CDR1 is KGHSH, CDR2 LQKENI. The CDR3 loop spans 19 amino acids. V was pared by 6 bases and J by 5 bases, with 24 bases of the junction left unmatched. CDR3 bases: TGTGCCAGCTCCACCAGCCTAGGACAGGGTGGATCCCTCTCGGACGAGCAGTACTTC. This encodes CASSTSLGQGGSLSDEQYF.

This clonotype appeared many times. This chain connects TRBV7-3 to TRBJ1-1, with D tentatively TRBD1 (5 bases). The V end lost 11 bases, the J end lost 10 bases, and 17 bases lay between the germline ends. The V gene's germline CDR1 is SGHTA and CDR2 FQGTGA. The CDR3 consists of 11 residues. The chain's CDR3 is CAGGPDLVAFF. The DNA for the CDR3 is TGTGCCGGGGGTCCGGATTTGGTAGCTTTCTTT.

This clonotype has ten or more counts. The V and J genes are TRBV6-1 and TRBJ2-7, with a tentative D call TRBD1 (6 bases). CDR1 and CDR2 (germline): MNHNS, SASEGT. The V and J ends lost 11 bases and 2 bases respectively, with 16 bases between them. This CDR3 is 13 amino acids long. This chain's CDR3 is CASRRQGPYEQYF. CDR3 nucleotide sequence: TGTGCCTCAAGGCGGCAGGGGCCCTACGAGCAGTACTTC.

The chain employs TRBV28 and TRBJ2-7; D is tentatively TRBD1 or TRBD2 (5 bases each). This CDR3 region has 17 residues. The V end lost 5 bases, the J end lost 1 base, and 21 bases lay between the germline ends. Looked up from germline, CDR1 is MDHEN and CDR2 is SYDVKM. CDR3 in DNA: TGTGCCAGCAGTCCCGGGGTGAGGGGTGGGTTTTCCTACGAGCAGTACTTC. Translated: CASSPGVRGGFSYEQYF.

This chain links TRBV30 with TRBJ2-7; the D call may be TRBD1 or TRBD2 (5 bases each). The CDR3 runs to 17 residues. Germline V gene sequence: CDR1 GTSNPN, CDR2 SVGIG (reference sequence). With 2 bases removed from V and 6 bases from J, the gap between germline ends came to 26 bases. As DNA, the CDR3 is TGTGCCTGGAGTCCGCCAGTGGGGACCCCATCTATTGGCGAGCAGTACTTC. Amino acids: CAWSPPVGTPSIGEQYF. Full variable domain (remainder filled in from reference TRBV30 and TRBJ2-7): SQTIHQWPATLVQPVGSPLSLECTVEGTSNPNLYWYRQAAGRGLQLLFYSVGIGQISSEVPQNLSASRPQDRQFILSSKKLLLSDSGFYLCAWSPPVGTPSIGEQYFGPGTRLTVT.

In its sample, this clonotype was seen many times. The gene calls are TRBV6-1 and TRBJ1-1, with no clear D. The V and J ends lost 7 bases and 4 bases respectively, with 16 bases between them. The germline V gene has CDR1 MNHNS and CDR2 SASEGT. The CDR3 loop spans 14 amino acids. The CDR3 DNA sequence: TGTGCCAGCACCGAAGGCGGCAGGCCCACTGAAGCTTTCTTT. Translation: CASTEGGRPTEAFF.

This clonotype was counted ten times or more. V usage is TRBV27 and J usage is TRBJ1-3; weak D call: TRBD1 (6 bases). Germline V lookup: CDR1 MNHEY, CDR2 SMNVEV (reference sequence). The CDR3 runs 16 residues. With 2 bases removed from V and 3 bases from J, the gap between germline ends came to 14 bases. The CDR3 DNA sequence: TGTGCCAGCAGTTTACTGCGGGGGCACTTTGGAAACACCATATATTTT. It codes for CASSLLRGHFGNTIYF.

This clonotype appeared many times. The V call is TRBV20-1, the J call TRBJ2-5, with no clear D. V lost 3 bases, J lost 5 bases, and 22 bases lay in between. Germline CDR1 DFQATT, CDR2 SNEGSKA (reference sequence). The CDR3 extends over 16 amino acids. The CDR3, as DNA: TGCAGTGCTAGGGCACGCGAATACGGTTTTTTTGAGACCCAGTACTTC. Translating gives CSARAREYGFFETQYF.